This entry features one T cell receptor beta chain sequence. Its antigen is still unknown. The data are from a study of T cell responses to AZD1222 COVID-19 vaccine. Study-wide results and limits: The repertoires were collected only after the peak T cell response. The CD4 TCRs associated with vaccination extended across spike and predominated at 160-218 and 743-854. Nearly half of the spike-specific TCRs reportedly recognize variant regions that carry no mutations.

The table came from immunoSEQ multiplex PCR; TCRdb's copy has only in-frame clones and leaves some out. The sample records some 69,000 clones, 65% to 90% being singletons. The clonotype comes from an adult in good health. Sequencing used peripheral blood, obtained on day 0 of AZD1222 vaccination.

The DNA of the CDR3 is TGTGCCAGCAGTCTTTCAGGCGCAGATACGCAGTATTTT. Amino acids: CASSLSGADTQYF. The chain is built from TRBV12-3 or TRBV12-4 and TRBJ2-3; no definite D call. The CDR3 is made up of 13 amino acids. The germline V and J ends were trimmed by 5 bases and 4 bases, with 10 bases remaining between them.